The 14 T cell receptor beta chains given below trace back to one sample, sequenced in a study of tissue T cells after allogeneic stem cell transplantation. Repertoires were generated with immunoSEQ multiplex PCR, while TCRdb's copy carries only in-frame clones and drops some. Of roughly 51,000 clones in the sample, roughly 73% are singletons; the top ten hold around 0.5%. Sequenced material: sorted cells pooled from one or two spleens. These receptors originate from a pool of C57BL/6 mice in good health.

For this clone: The genes are named according to mouse. The CDR3 end is not reached by the read, which stops 1 residue before it; the germline J gene fills it in. The V call is TRBV29, the J call TRBJ2-3, with 8 bases lining up with TRBD1. The CDR3 is made up of 16 amino acids. J gave up 0 bases and V 4 bases, and 6 bases lay outside the gene matches. Germline V lookup: CDR1 MSHET, CDR2 SYDVDS. The DNA read from the CDR3 is TGTGCTAGCAGTTCGACAGGGGCGCTTAGTGCAGAAACGCTGTAT. Translated: CASSSTGALSAETLY. The full CDR3 sequence reads CASSSTGALSAETLYF.

A remark on this clone: The listed genes are named as in mouse. The read comes to an end 1 residue before the CDR3 does, leaving the germline J gene to fill in the end. The chain links TRBV13-2 to TRBJ1-1; 11 bases map to TRBD1. The CDR3 loop spans 12 amino acids. Trimming took 2 bases from V and 9 from J; bases not matched to a gene: 0. Germline loops: CDR1 NNHNN, CDR2 SYGAGS (reference sequence). CDR3 residues: CASGEDRGQVFF. CDR3 DNA (partial): TGTGCCAGCGGTGAGGACAGGGGGCAAGTCTTC.

Notes on this clone: Mouse gene names apply. Read coverage stops 1 residue before the CDR3 terminus; the germline J gene supplies the remainder. The chain employs TRBV26 and TRBJ2-5, with TRBD2 identical over 7 bases. The germline V gene encodes CDR1 KGHPV and CDR2 FQNQEV (reference sequence). J lost 1 base, V lost 4 bases, and 2 bases had no gene match. The CDR3 is 14 amino acids. Here the CDR3 reads CASSPWGDQDTQYF. CDR3 bases read: TGTGCCAGCAGTCCGTGGGGGGACCAAGACACCCAGTAC.

Remarks on this clone: The listed genes are named as in mouse. Read sequence stops 1 residue before the CDR3 end, and the germline J gene provides the missing end. This chain joins TRBV16 and TRBJ1-4, with D unresolved. Germline V gene lookup returns CDR1 SGHSA and CDR2 FRNQAP. V lost 2 bases and J 7 bases, leaving 11 bases between the germline ends. The length of the CDR3 is 14 residues. The CDR3 region is CASSLKQSGERLFF. The part of the CDR3 DNA that was read is TGTGCAAGCAGCTTAAAACAGTCCGGCGAAAGATTATTT. Supplemented by reference TRBV16 and TRBJ1-4, the full variable domain reads NAGVIQTPRHKVTGKGQEATLWCEPISGHSAVFWYRQTIVQGLEFLTYFRNQAPIDDSGMPKERFSAQMPNQSHSTLKIQSTQPQDSAVYLCASSLKQSGERLFFGHGTKLSVL.

Concerning this clone itself: Gene and germline names: mouse. The read halts 1 residue ahead of the CDR3 end, with the missing end drawn from the germline J gene. The J gene is TRBJ2-5, the V gene TRBV4, with no clear D. This CDR3 is 14 amino acids long. The V and J ends lost 3 bases and 0 bases respectively, with 7 bases between them. Germline lookup yields CDR1 LGHDT and CDR2 YNNKQL (reference sequence). The covered CDR3 bases are TGTGCCAGCAGCTATGGGTTAAACCAAGACACCCAGTAC. Its translation: CASSYGLNQDTQY. The whole CDR3 sequence reads CASSYGLNQDTQYF.

Of note for this clone: The gene names given are mouse names. The read falls 1 residue short of the CDR3 end, and the missing part is taken from the germline J gene. V and J are TRBV1 and TRBJ2-4, with 7 bases fitting TRBD2. Germline CDR1 and CDR2: NSQYPW and LRSPGD (reference sequence). The CDR3 covers 15 residues. V dropped 0 bases and J dropped 1; count of bases not matched to a gene: 1. CDR3 amino acids: CTCSADWGGQNTLYF. Incomplete CDR3 DNA: TGCACCTGCAGTGCAGATTGGGGGGGTCAAAACACCTTGTAC.

As concerns this clone: Gene names refer to mouse genes. The read ends 1 residue shy of where the CDR3 ends; the end is completed using the germline J gene. The chain links TRBV13-2 to TRBJ2-1; no clear D. Germline CDR1 NNHNN, CDR2 SYGAGS (reference sequence). With 3 bases removed from V and 1 base from J, the gap between germline ends came to 5 bases. CDR3 length equals 13 residues. The CDR3 sequence is CASGGPNYAEQFF. CDR3 DNA (partial): TGTGCCAGCGGTGGGCCCAACTATGCTGAGCAGTTC.

This clone came up once. The germline and genes are mouse ones. The read ends 1 residue early relative to the CDR3; the germline J gene fills the gap. The J gene is TRBJ2-5, the V gene TRBV5; TRBD2 is a possible D gene (7 bases). The CDR3 has 16 amino acids. V lost 0 bases, J lost 1 base, and 11 bases lay in between. Germline V CDR1 and CDR2: LGHNA, YNLKQL (reference sequence). The CDR3 DNA, read in part, is TGTGCCAGCAGCCAAGAGGGGGGCGCGGACCAAGACACCCAGTAC. Residues: CASSQEGGADQDTQY. The full CDR3 is CASSQEGGADQDTQYF.

As concerns this clone: Genes here carry mouse names. The covered CDR3 bases are TGTGCCAGCAGCGGGGGGGGTCAAAACACCTTGTAC. This encodes CASSGGGQNTLY. The full CDR3 protein reads CASSGGGQNTLYF. This chain joins TRBV2 and TRBJ2-4; TRBD2 matches 7 bases. The sequenced fragment ends 1 residue before the CDR3 boundary, so the rest is inferred from the germline J gene. The trim removed 5 bases at V and 1 base at J, leaving 0 bases unmatched. CDR1 and CDR2 (germline): LGHNA, YSYQKL. The CDR3 contains 13 residues.

Concerning this clone: Here the gene names and germline are mouse. From the germline J gene comes the end of the CDR3, since the read stops 1 residue before it. The chain carries TRBV23 and TRBJ1-2; the D call of TRBD1 is as the table states it, not checked on the DNA. CDR1 is KGHTA, CDR2 FQNQQP, per germline. The CDR3 is made up of 15 amino acids. Incomplete CDR3 DNA: TGCTCCAGCAGTCATTCGACAGGGGGCAACTCCGACTACACC. It translates to CSSSHSTGGNSDYT. The full CDR3 sequence reads CSSSHSTGGNSDYTF.

Notes on this clone: Gene names are mouse gene names. Read coverage stops 1 residue before the CDR3 terminus; the germline J gene supplies the remainder. The chain recombines TRBV12-1 with TRBJ2-1; maybe TRBD1 (5 bases). The CDR3 totals 13 residues. CDR1 is SGHSN and CDR2 is HYEKVE in the germline V gene. The V gene lost 2 bases and the J gene lost 4 bases, with 8 bases spanning the gap. The sequenced CDR3 bases are TGTGCCAGCTCTCAGGACAAATATGCTGAGCAGTTC. This translates into CASSQDKYAEQF. The full CDR3 protein reads CASSQDKYAEQFF.

Comments on this clone: Genes and germline come from the mouse. Read coverage stops 1 residue before the CDR3 terminus; the germline J gene supplies the remainder. The J gene is TRBJ1-5, the V gene TRBV19; 9 bases are a match to TRBD1. The V segment lost 4 bases and the J segment 3 bases; nucleotides outside the gene matches: 2. The germline V gene has CDR1 FNHDT and CDR2 SITEND (reference sequence). This CDR3 contains 14 residues. CDR3: CASSRDRANQAPLF. The CDR3 DNA, read in part, is TGTGCCAGCAGTCGGGACAGGGCCAACCAGGCTCCGCTT.

In regard to this clone: Gene names refer to mouse genes. From the germline J gene comes the end of the CDR3, since the read stops 1 residue before it. J is TRBJ1-1 and V is TRBV31; no clear D gene. Germline CDR1 is GKSSPN and CDR2 is SITVG. The V and J ends lost 2 bases and 1 base respectively, with 8 bases between them. The CDR3 loop spans 13 amino acids. CDR3 DNA, as far as it was read: TGTGCCTGGAGTAGGGAGAGAAACACAGAAGTCTTC. Protein product: CAWSRERNTEVF. The full-length CDR3 reads as CAWSRERNTEVFF.

As to this clone: Mouse germline and gene names are used. The CDR3 extends 1 residue past the end of the read, so its final part is completed from the germline J gene. Other DNA sequences in the same sample also yield this CDR3. The chain carries TRBV13-2 and TRBJ1-1; no reliable D call. V lost 2 bases and J lost 5, with 4 bases in between. Germline V gene lookup returns CDR1 NNHNN and CDR2 SYGAGS (reference sequence). This CDR3 is built from 11 residues. The CDR3 bases that were read are TGTGCCAGCGGTGAAGGAACAGAAGTCTTC. Translation: CASGEGTEVF. The entire CDR3 reads CASGEGTEVFF.